The source of this T cell receptor (beta chain) is a study of blood T cell repertoires in COVID-19. In the study overall: Researchers got acute and convalescent COVID-19 samples from the United States, Italy and Spain.

The assay was immunoSEQ multiplex PCR, and TCRdb's table has in-frame clones only and misses some. The data contain roughly 80,000 clones, over 70% of them singletons. The TCR was taken from a man aged 50 to 59 with active COVID-19. Sequencing was done on a sample of peripheral blood.

The CDR3 sequence is CASSLALASDEQYF. As DNA, the CDR3 is TGCGCCAGCAGCTTGGCGCTGGCATCCGACGAGCAGTACTTC. This sequence joins TRBV5-1 and TRBJ2-7, with D unclear. The CDR3 sequence is 14 residues long. Per germline, CDR1 SGHRS and CDR2 YFSETQ. V lost 0 bases and J 5 bases, leaving 12 bases between the germline ends.